The rows below give T cell receptor beta chains drawn from one sample of a study of T cell responses to AZD1222 COVID-19 vaccine. TCRdb's copy holds only in-frame clones and misses some; the assay was immunoSEQ multiplex PCR. The sample lists 80,000 or so clones, roughly 87% occurring once. Sample: peripheral blood, taken on day 0 of AZD1222 vaccination. These receptors were collected from an adult in good health. Each CDR3 is given without its conserved first and last residue. Each record gives: J gene, CDR3 length, V gene, CDR3 protein.

j_gene: TRBJ2-1; len: 14; v_gene: TRBV7-8; CDR3aa: ASSLQGNPSGGEQF
j_gene: TRBJ1-2; len: 13; v_gene: TRBV5-5; CDR3aa: ASSTQLGANYGYT
j_gene: TRBJ2-1; len: 11; v_gene: TRBV6-2/TRBV6-3; CDR3aa: ASSYMGGNEQF
j_gene: TRBJ2-3; len: 14; v_gene: TRBV11-2; CDR3aa: ASSSVSRARTDTQY
j_gene: TRBJ2-2; len: 10; v_gene: TRBV9; CDR3aa: ASSANTGELF
j_gene: TRBJ1-1; len: 11; v_gene: TRBV5-1; CDR3aa: ASRTGVNTEAF
j_gene: TRBJ2-2; len: 10; v_gene: TRBV12-3/TRBV12-4; CDR3aa: ASGLNTGELF
j_gene: TRBJ2-1; len: 13; v_gene: TRBV6-5; CDR3aa: ASSSQTLETNEQF
j_gene: TRBJ1-4; len: 14; v_gene: TRBV5-4; CDR3aa: ASSLEPREVGEKLF
j_gene: TRBJ1-4; len: 13; v_gene: TRBV15; CDR3aa: ATSRDRGVGEKLF
j_gene: TRBJ1-2; len: 15; v_gene: TRBV28; CDR3aa: ASSLPGAVVGKGGYT
j_gene: TRBJ2-3; len: 11; v_gene: TRBV7-9; CDR3aa: ASSSGVTDTQY
j_gene: TRBJ2-3; len: 13; v_gene: TRBV6-4; CDR3aa: ASSDGTSGTDTQY
j_gene: TRBJ2-7; len: 13; v_gene: TRBV4-1; CDR3aa: ASSQDMGGSYEQY
j_gene: TRBJ2-5; len: 11; v_gene: TRBV2; CDR3aa: ASRGTGDGTQY
j_gene: TRBJ1-1; len: 14; v_gene: TRBV30; CDR3aa: AWSLRQQDGGEKAF
j_gene: TRBJ2-1; len: 11; v_gene: TRBV6-6; CDR3aa: ASSRTPNNEQF
j_gene: TRBJ2-1; len: 14; v_gene: TRBV7-3; CDR3aa: ASSLNLGQESDEQF
j_gene: TRBJ1-3; len: 14; v_gene: TRBV3-1/TRBV3-2; CDR3aa: ASSQDWSYSGNTIY
j_gene: TRBJ1-2; len: 11; v_gene: TRBV5-1; CDR3aa: ASSTGDHYGYT
j_gene: TRBJ1-2; len: 14; v_gene: TRBV19; CDR3aa: ASRNAGSRANYGYT
j_gene: TRBJ1-1; len: 12; v_gene: TRBV6-5; CDR3aa: ASGGRPYGTEAF
j_gene: TRBJ2-2; len: 14; v_gene: TRBV4-1; CDR3aa: ASSQWTGGRTGELF
j_gene: TRBJ2-1; len: 13; v_gene: TRBV7-9; CDR3aa: ASSLAEGDYDEQF
j_gene: TRBJ2-2; len: 12; v_gene: TRBV6-5; CDR3aa: ASRSGGDTGELF
j_gene: TRBJ2-7; len: 12; v_gene: TRBV4-3; CDR3aa: ASSQDRVLYEQY
j_gene: TRBJ1-5; len: 11; v_gene: TRBV30; CDR3aa: AWSVEGRQPQH
j_gene: TRBJ2-1; len: 14; v_gene: TRBV3-1/TRBV3-2; CDR3aa: ASSQLGTSGYNEQF
j_gene: TRBJ2-7; len: 17; v_gene: TRBV11-2; CDR3aa: ASSLDHTSGRRALYEQY
j_gene: TRBJ2-5; len: 14; v_gene: TRBV7-2; CDR3aa: ASSLLPAGARETQY
j_gene: TRBJ1-5; len: 14; v_gene: TRBV2; CDR3aa: ASSGPGTGVNQPQH
j_gene: TRBJ2-3; len: 14; v_gene: TRBV2; CDR3aa: ASSELAGGPTDTQY
j_gene: TRBJ1-1; len: 11; v_gene: TRBV18; CDR3aa: ASSTGKDTEAF
j_gene: TRBJ2-7; len: 11; v_gene: TRBV29-1; CDR3aa: SVHTGTSYEQY
j_gene: TRBJ1-4; len: 11; v_gene: TRBV7-9; CDR3aa: ASTFDSPEKLF
j_gene: TRBJ1-1; len: 9; v_gene: TRBV7-9; CDR3aa: ASDRNTEAF
j_gene: TRBJ1-1; len: 12; v_gene: TRBV7-3; CDR3aa: ASSLQPGSTEAF
j_gene: TRBJ1-5; len: 13; v_gene: TRBV11-2; CDR3aa: ASSPGTYSNQPQH
j_gene: TRBJ1-4; len: 13; v_gene: TRBV19; CDR3aa: ASSGGFATNEKLF
j_gene: TRBJ2-7; len: 13; v_gene: TRBV7-9; CDR3aa: ASSKPGTGVGEQY
j_gene: TRBJ2-5; len: 12; v_gene: TRBV5-6; CDR3aa: ASSWGQSQETQY
j_gene: TRBJ2-5; len: 14; v_gene: TRBV11-3; CDR3aa: ASSLGGTGLQETQY
j_gene: TRBJ1-2; len: 12; v_gene: TRBV29-1; CDR3aa: SVEDLGDAGGYT
j_gene: TRBJ2-5; len: 10; v_gene: TRBV2; CDR3aa: ASSELGETQY
j_gene: TRBJ2-3; len: 15; v_gene: TRBV7-9; CDR3aa: ASSSGLAGVRADTQY
j_gene: TRBJ1-1; len: 13; v_gene: TRBV9; CDR3aa: ASSVGTQGTTEAF
j_gene: TRBJ2-2; len: 15; v_gene: TRBV7-3; CDR3aa: ASSLTSTGVSTGELF
j_gene: TRBJ2-2; len: 11; v_gene: TRBV29-1; CDR3aa: SVRIGWTGELF
j_gene: TRBJ2-1; len: 12; v_gene: TRBV6-5; CDR3aa: ASRATSGRNEQF
j_gene: TRBJ2-7; len: 9; v_gene: TRBV11-1; CDR3aa: ASSSPYEQY
j_gene: TRBJ2-1; len: 13; v_gene: TRBV7-2; CDR3aa: ASSLSSGTYNEQF